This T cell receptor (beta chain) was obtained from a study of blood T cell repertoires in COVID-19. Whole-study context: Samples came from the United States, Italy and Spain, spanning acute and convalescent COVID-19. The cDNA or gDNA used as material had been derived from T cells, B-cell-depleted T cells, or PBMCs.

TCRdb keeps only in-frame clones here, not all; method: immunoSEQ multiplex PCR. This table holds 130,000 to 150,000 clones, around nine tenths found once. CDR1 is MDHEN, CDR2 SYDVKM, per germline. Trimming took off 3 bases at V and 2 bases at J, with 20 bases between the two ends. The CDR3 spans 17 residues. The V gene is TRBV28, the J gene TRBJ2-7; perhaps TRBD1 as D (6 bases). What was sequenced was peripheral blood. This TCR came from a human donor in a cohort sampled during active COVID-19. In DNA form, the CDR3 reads TGTGCCAGCAGTTTGTACGACACCGGGACACCTGCCTACGAGCAGTACTTC. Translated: CASSLYDTGTPAYEQYF.